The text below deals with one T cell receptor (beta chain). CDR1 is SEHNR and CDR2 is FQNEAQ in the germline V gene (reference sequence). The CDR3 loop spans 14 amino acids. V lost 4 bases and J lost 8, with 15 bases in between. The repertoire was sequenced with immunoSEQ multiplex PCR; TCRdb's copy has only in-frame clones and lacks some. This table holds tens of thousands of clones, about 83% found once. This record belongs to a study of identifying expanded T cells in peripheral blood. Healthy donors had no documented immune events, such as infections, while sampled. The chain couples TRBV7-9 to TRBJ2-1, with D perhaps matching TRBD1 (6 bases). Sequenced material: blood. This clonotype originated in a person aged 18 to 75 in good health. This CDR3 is CASSSGYGGDEQFF. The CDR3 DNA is TGTGCCAGCAGCTCGGGCTATGGGGGCGATGAGCAGTTCTTC. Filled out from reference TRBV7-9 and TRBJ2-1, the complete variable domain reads DTGVSQNPRHKITKRGQNVTFRCDPISEHNRLYWYRQTLGQGPEFLTYFQNEAQLEKSRLLSDRFSAERPKGSFSTLEIQRTEQGDSAMYLCASSSGYGGDEQFFGPGTRLTVL.